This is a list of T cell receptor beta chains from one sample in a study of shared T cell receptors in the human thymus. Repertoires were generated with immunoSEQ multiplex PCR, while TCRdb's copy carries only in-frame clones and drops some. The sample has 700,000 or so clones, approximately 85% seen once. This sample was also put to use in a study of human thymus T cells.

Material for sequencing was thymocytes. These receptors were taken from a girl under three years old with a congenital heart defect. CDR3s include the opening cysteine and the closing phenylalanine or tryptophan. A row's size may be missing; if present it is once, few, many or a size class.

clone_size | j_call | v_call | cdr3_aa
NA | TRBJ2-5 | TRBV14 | CASSLHPFWRGARILETQYF
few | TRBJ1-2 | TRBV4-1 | CASSQDPPGQGTGYTF
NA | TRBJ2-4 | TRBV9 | CASSDPGHHDSHNIQYF
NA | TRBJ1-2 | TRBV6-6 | CASSYGQGLYGYTF
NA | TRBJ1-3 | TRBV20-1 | CSARRLNTIYF
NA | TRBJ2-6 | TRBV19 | CASSIGQGFKTNVLTF
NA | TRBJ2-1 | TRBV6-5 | CASSYSRENNEQFF
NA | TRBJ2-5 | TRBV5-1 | CASSLRGAKGETQYF
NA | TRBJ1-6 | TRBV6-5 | CASSWQALAASPLHF
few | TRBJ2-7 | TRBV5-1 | CASSFAGDLYEQYF
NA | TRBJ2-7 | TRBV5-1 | CASSLTGIGIPYEQYF
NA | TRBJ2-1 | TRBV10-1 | CASSESRVNNEQFF
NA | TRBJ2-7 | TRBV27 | CASSSPTGPTGGAYEQYF
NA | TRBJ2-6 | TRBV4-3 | CASSQDIASDRSGANVLTF
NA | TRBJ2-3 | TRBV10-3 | CAIRSPNKRGRITDTQYF
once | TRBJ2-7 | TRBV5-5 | CASSFGGTYEQYF
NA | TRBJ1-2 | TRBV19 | CASSEPPAGNYGYTF
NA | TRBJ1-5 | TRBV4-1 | CASSQDPGTGGLNNQPQHF
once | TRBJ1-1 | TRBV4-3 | CASSQDSGTGGWVNTEAFF
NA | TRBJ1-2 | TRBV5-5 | CASSWGPGTPSSRYGYTF
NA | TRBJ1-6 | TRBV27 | CASSSYRTDSSYNSPLHF
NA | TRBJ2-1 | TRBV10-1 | CASSGQVPGTGPYNEQFF
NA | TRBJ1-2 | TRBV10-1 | CASSPFAGGDYGYTF
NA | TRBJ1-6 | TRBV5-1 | CATRAITGPNSPLHF
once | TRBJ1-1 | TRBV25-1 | CASNGDMNTEAFF
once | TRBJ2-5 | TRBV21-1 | CASSKPKRVTGTQYF
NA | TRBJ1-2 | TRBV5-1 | CAPKGARGYGYTF
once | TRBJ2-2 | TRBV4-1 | CASSQVLRGQTGELFF
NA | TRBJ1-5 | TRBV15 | CATSRMGQGYYQPQHF
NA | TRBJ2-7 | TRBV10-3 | CAISEERIWDEQYF
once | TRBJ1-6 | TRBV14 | CASSQDSTQDSPLHF
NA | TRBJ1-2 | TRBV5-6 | CASSSYRDPSYGYTF
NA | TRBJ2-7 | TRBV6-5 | CASSPNSGSYEQYF
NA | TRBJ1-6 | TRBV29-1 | CSVEGRGLGSSPLHF
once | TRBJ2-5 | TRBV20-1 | CSGQGRTQYF
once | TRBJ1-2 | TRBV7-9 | CASSSSSGTGAGYGYTF
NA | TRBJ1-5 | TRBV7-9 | CASSSGQGDQPQHF
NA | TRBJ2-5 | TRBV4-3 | CASSQGGVGQETQYF
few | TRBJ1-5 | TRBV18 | CASSPAGTGSGSDQPQHF
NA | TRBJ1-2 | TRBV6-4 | CASSPAGAGGGYTF
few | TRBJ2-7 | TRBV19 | CASSTSFVGRGATYEQYF
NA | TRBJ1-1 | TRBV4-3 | CASSQGSANTEAFF
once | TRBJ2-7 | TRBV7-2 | CASGQAAGDSYEQYF
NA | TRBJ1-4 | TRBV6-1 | CASSTDRGSNEKLFF